These T cell receptor beta chains were read from a single sample in a study of control samples from healthy donors and cancer patients. The data were produced by immunoSEQ multiplex PCR, yet TCRdb's version contains in-frame clones alone and is incomplete. In the table there are 130,000 to 150,000 clones, around 94% of which are singletons. Sequencing was carried out using PBMCs. The receptors come from a man in his sixties with colorectal cancer. Each CDR3 is given with its conserved first and last residue. D genes are given only for firm matches. The size entry is marked missing in some rows and otherwise reads once, few, many or a size class.

V: TRBV19
size: -
J: TRBJ2-1
D: -
CDR3: CASAAASSYNEQFF
DNA: TGTGCCAGCGCGGCGGCTAGCTCCTACAATGAGCAGTTCTTC

V: TRBV9
size: -
J: TRBJ1-4
D: TRBD1
CDR3: CASSSGGGQGNEKLFF
DNA: TGTGCCAGCAGCTCAGGGGGTGGACAGGGGAATGAAAAACTGTTTTTT

V: TRBV6-1
size: few
J: TRBJ1-2
D: -
CDR3: CASSEAGAGLYGYTF
DNA: TGTGCCAGCAGTGAAGCAGGGGCAGGGCTCTATGGCTACACCTTC

V: TRBV24-1
size: -
J: TRBJ1-4
D: -
CDR3: CATRGGGSEKLFF
DNA: TGTGCCACCAGAGGGGGGGGTAGTGAAAAACTGTTTTTT

V: TRBV7-9
size: -
J: TRBJ2-6
D: TRBD1
CDR3: CASSLATGAGANVLTF
DNA: TGTGCCAGCAGCTTGGCCACAGGGGCTGGGGCCAACGTCCTGACTTTC

V: TRBV5-8
size: -
J: TRBJ1-5
D: -
CDR3: CASSRGMGNQPQHF
DNA: TGTGCCAGCTCCCGGGGAATGGGAAATCAGCCCCAGCATTTT

V: TRBV6-5
size: -
J: TRBJ1-5
D: -
CDR3: CASATGSDQPQHF
DNA: TGTGCCAGTGCTACTGGGTCAGATCAGCCCCAGCATTTT

V: TRBV10-1
size: -
J: TRBJ1-1
D: -
CDR3: CASELRAEAFF
DNA: TGCGCCAGTGAACTAAGAGCTGAAGCTTTCTTT

V: TRBV13
size: -
J: TRBJ1-1
D: -
CDR3: CASSLVLGTEAFF
DNA: TGTGCCAGCAGCTTAGTACTGGGGACTGAAGCTTTCTTT

V: TRBV6-4
size: -
J: TRBJ1-6
D: -
CDR3: CASSALGGGNSPLHF
DNA: TGTGCCAGCAGTGCGTTAGGGGGGGGAAATTCACCCCTCCACTTT

V: TRBV11-2
size: -
J: TRBJ2-7
D: -
CDR3: CASSYGLSEQYF
DNA: TGTGCCAGCAGCTACGGATTAAGCGAGCAGTACTTC

V: TRBV4-3
size: -
J: TRBJ2-3
D: -
CDR3: CASSQDRGNTQYF
DNA: TGCGCCAGCAGCCAAGACAGGGGAAATACGCAGTATTTT

V: TRBV9
size: -
J: TRBJ1-6
D: TRBD1
CDR3: CASSPGGQGRSPLHF
DNA: TGTGCCAGCAGCCCAGGGGGACAGGGAAGGTCCCCCCTCCACTTT

V: TRBV5-5
size: -
J: TRBJ1-6
D: -
CDR3: CASSLRQFYNSPLHF
DNA: TGTGCCAGCAGCTTAAGGCAGTTCTATAATTCACCCCTCCACTTT

V: TRBV6-5
size: -
J: TRBJ1-6
D: -
CDR3: CASSYRFSSYNSPLHF
DNA: TGTGCCAGCAGTTACAGATTTAGCTCCTATAATTCACCCCTCCACTTT

V: TRBV6-5
size: -
J: TRBJ2-2
D: -
CDR3: CASSLVGPGELFF
DNA: TGTGCCAGCTCCTTGGTGGGCCCCGGGGAGCTGTTTTTT

V: TRBV7-8
size: -
J: TRBJ1-6
D: -
CDR3: CASSLVRESSYNSPLHF
DNA: TGTGCCAGCAGCTTAGTCCGAGAGAGCTCCTATAATTCACCCCTCCACTTT

V: TRBV2
size: once
J: TRBJ2-4
D: -
CDR3: CASWGGDREYF
DNA: TGTGCCAGCTGGGGGGGGGACAGAGAGTACTTC

V: TRBV19
size: -
J: TRBJ2-5
D: TRBD1
CDR3: CASSFDRGQETQYF
DNA: TGTGCCAGTAGTTTCGACAGGGGACAAGAGACCCAGTACTTC

V: TRBV6-6
size: -
J: TRBJ1-2
D: -
CDR3: CASSLSGDGYTF
DNA: TGTGCCAGCAGTTTGTCAGGGGATGGCTACACCTTC

V: TRBV28
size: -
J: TRBJ2-7
D: -
CDR3: CASSLWASEQYF
DNA: TGTGCCAGCAGTTTATGGGCTTCGGAGCAGTACTTC

V: TRBV5-1
size: -
J: TRBJ2-7
D: -
CDR3: CASSLGVGSYEQYF
DNA: TGCGCCAGCAGCTTGGGGGTGGGCTCCTACGAGCAGTACTTC

V: TRBV25-1
size: -
J: TRBJ1-2
D: TRBD1
CDR3: CASSVRTRTGENGYTF
DNA: TGTGCCAGCAGTGTACGAACCAGGACAGGGGAAAATGGCTACACCTTC

V: TRBV27
size: -
J: TRBJ1-1
D: -
CDR3: CASSSKTGAAEAFF
DNA: TGTGCCAGCAGTTCGAAGACGGGCGCAGCTGAAGCTTTCTTT

V: TRBV28
size: -
J: TRBJ1-2
D: -
CDR3: CASSLEGRGLYGYTF
DNA: TGTGCCAGCAGTTTAGAGGGCAGGGGCCTCTATGGCTACACCTTC

V: TRBV7-9
size: -
J: TRBJ2-3
D: TRBD2
CDR3: CASKTSGGTDTQYF
DNA: TGTGCCAGCAAGACTAGCGGGGGGACAGATACGCAGTATTTT

V: TRBV7-2
size: -
J: TRBJ2-7
D: TRBD2
CDR3: CASSLPTSGALYEQYF
DNA: TGTGCCAGCAGCCTCCCCACTAGCGGGGCTCTCTACGAGCAGTACTTC

V: TRBV10-2
size: -
J: TRBJ1-4
D: -
CDR3: CASRRSGGEKLFF
DNA: TGCGCCAGCCGGAGGAGCGGAGGGGAAAAACTGTTTTTT

V: TRBV5-6
size: -
J: TRBJ2-1
D: -
CDR3: CASSLMSGPTYNEQFF
DNA: TGTGCCAGCAGCTTGATGTCAGGGCCAACCTACAATGAGCAGTTCTTC

V: TRBV6-2/TRBV6-3
size: -
J: TRBJ2-7
D: TRBD2
CDR3: CASSYLAGPYEQYF
DNA: TGTGCCAGCAGTTACTTAGCGGGGCCCTACGAGCAGTACTTC

V: TRBV9
size: -
J: TRBJ1-4
D: -
CDR3: CASSPQVGGAGVNEKLFF
DNA: TGTGCCAGCAGCCCCCAAGTTGGCGGGGCGGGTGTTAATGAAAAACTGTTTTTT